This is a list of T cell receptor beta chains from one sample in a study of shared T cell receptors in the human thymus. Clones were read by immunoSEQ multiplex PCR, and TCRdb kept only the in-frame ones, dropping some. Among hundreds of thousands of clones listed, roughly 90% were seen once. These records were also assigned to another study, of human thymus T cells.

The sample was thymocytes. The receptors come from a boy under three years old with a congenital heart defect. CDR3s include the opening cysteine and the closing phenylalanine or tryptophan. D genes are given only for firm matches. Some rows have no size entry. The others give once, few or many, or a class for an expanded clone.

cdr3_aa: CAWSNETGTSGRFSYEQYF; cdr3_nt: TGTGCCTGGAGTAACGAGACCGGGACTAGCGGGAGGTTTTCCTACGAGCAGTACTTC; v_call: TRBV30; clone_size: .; d_call: TRBD2; j_call: TRBJ2-7
cdr3_aa: CASSMRKSDTGELFF; cdr3_nt: TGTGCCAGCAGCATGCGGAAGAGCGACACCGGGGAGCTGTTTTTT; v_call: TRBV14; clone_size: once; d_call: .; j_call: TRBJ2-2
cdr3_aa: CAWIREGDSNQPQHF; cdr3_nt: TGTGCCTGGATCAGGGAAGGGGATAGCAATCAGCCCCAGCATTTT; v_call: TRBV30; clone_size: .; d_call: .; j_call: TRBJ1-5
cdr3_aa: CAIPTSTPYEQYF; cdr3_nt: TGTGCCATTCCGACTAGCACGCCCTACGAGCAGTACTTC; v_call: TRBV6-8; clone_size: .; d_call: TRBD2; j_call: TRBJ2-7
cdr3_aa: CASSQAAAYEQYF; cdr3_nt: TGTGCCAGCAGCCAAGCTGCGGCCTACGAGCAGTACTTC; v_call: TRBV4-2; clone_size: few; d_call: .; j_call: TRBJ2-7
cdr3_aa: CASSRAGTVYEQYF; cdr3_nt: TGCGCCAGCAGCCGGGCAGGGACAGTCTACGAGCAGTACTTC; v_call: TRBV5-1; clone_size: .; d_call: TRBD1; j_call: TRBJ2-7
cdr3_aa: CSPSATDTQYF; cdr3_nt: TGCAGTCCTAGCGCGACAGATACGCAGTATTTT; v_call: TRBV20-1; clone_size: .; d_call: .; j_call: TRBJ2-3
cdr3_aa: CASSRGQAAGGYTF; cdr3_nt: TGTGCCAGCAGCCGAGGACAGGCCGCGGGGGGCTACACCTTC; v_call: TRBV7-2; clone_size: .; d_call: TRBD1; j_call: TRBJ1-2
cdr3_aa: CAWSLARKWDSPLHF; cdr3_nt: TGTGCCTGGAGTCTCGCGCGGAAATGGGATTCACCCCTCCACTTT; v_call: TRBV30; clone_size: once; d_call: .; j_call: TRBJ1-6
cdr3_aa: CASSPPWPGTGCPLEQYF; cdr3_nt: TGTGCCAGCAGTCCCCCCTGGCCCGGGACAGGGTGCCCCCTCGAGCAGTACTTC; v_call: TRBV27; clone_size: .; d_call: TRBD1; j_call: TRBJ2-7
cdr3_aa: CASSLVGEETQYF; cdr3_nt: TGTGCCAGCAGCTTAGTTGGTGAGGAGACCCAGTACTTC; v_call: TRBV11-3; clone_size: .; d_call: .; j_call: TRBJ2-5
cdr3_aa: CASSLGDQAGGYEQYF; cdr3_nt: TGTGCCAGCAGTTTGGGTGATCAAGCAGGGGGCTACGAGCAGTACTTC; v_call: TRBV6-5; clone_size: .; d_call: TRBD1; j_call: TRBJ2-7
cdr3_aa: CAISESTGQGEQPQHF; cdr3_nt: TGTGCCATCAGTGAGTCGACGGGACAGGGTGAACAGCCCCAGCATTTT; v_call: TRBV10-3; clone_size: once; d_call: TRBD1; j_call: TRBJ1-5
cdr3_aa: CASSEGQGTEAFF; cdr3_nt: TGTGCCAGCAGTGAAGGGCAGGGGACTGAAGCTTTCTTT; v_call: TRBV6-1; clone_size: .; d_call: .; j_call: TRBJ1-1
cdr3_aa: CASSQGDLSGNTIYF; cdr3_nt: TGTGCCAGCAGCCAGGGGGATCTCTCTGGAAACACCATATATTTT; v_call: TRBV5-4; clone_size: .; d_call: TRBD1; j_call: TRBJ1-3